Below, 18 T cell receptor beta chains from the same sample are listed, as sequenced in a study of shared clonotypes between healthy human individuals. Clones were read by immunoSEQ multiplex PCR, and TCRdb kept only the in-frame ones, dropping some. This table holds more than 2 million clones, around 95% found once. Input material: naive CD4+ T cells sorted from blood. Subset: CD45RA+ positively selected. These receptor sequences come from a man aged 18 to 35 in good health.

The V and J genes are TRBV5-6 and TRBJ1-2; the match to TRBD1 covers 8 bases. This CDR3 is built from 14 residues. V was clipped by 3 bases and J by 4 bases; unmatched bases: 5. From germline, CDR1 is SGHDT and CDR2 YYEEEE. CDR3 region: CASSWQGAGYGYTF. CDR3 nucleotide sequence: TGTGCCAGCAGCTGGCAGGGGGCCGGCTATGGCTACACCTTC.

The J gene is TRBJ1-2, the V gene TRBV5-1, with D possibly matching TRBD1 (6 bases). Germline-derived CDR1 and CDR2 are SGHRS and YFSETQ. Trimming took off 0 bases at V and 0 bases at J, with 12 bases between the two ends. The CDR3 loop spans 16 amino acids. CDR3 sequence reads: CASSLDIGQTNYGYTF. The CDR3 coding sequence is TGCGCCAGCAGCTTGGACATCGGACAGACTAACTATGGCTACACCTTC.

The chain is built from TRBV6-1 and TRBJ1-1, with D perhaps matching TRBD1 (5 bases). The length of the CDR3 is 12 residues. The germline V and J ends were trimmed by 4 bases and 8 bases, with 11 bases remaining between them. Germline values: CDR1 MNHNS, CDR2 SASEGT. CDR3 in amino acids: CASSARDVEAFF. For the CDR3, the DNA is TGTGCCAGCAGTGCCCGGGACGTGGAAGCTTTCTTT.

The chain employs TRBV6-6 and TRBJ1-2; no firm D call. The germline gives CDR1 MNHNY, CDR2 SVGAGI (reference sequence). CDR3 length: 10 residues. Trimming left V 5 bases short and J 8 bases short, with 6 bases between. The CDR3 spells CASSRGGYTF. In nucleotides, the CDR3 is TGTGCCAGCAGTCGGGGAGGCTACACCTTC.

This sequence joins TRBV27 and TRBJ2-2, with D possibly being TRBD2 (5 bases). The length of the CDR3 is 13 residues. Trimming removed 6 bases at V and 5 bases at J, with 10 bases between. The germline gives CDR1 MNHEY, CDR2 SMNVEV (reference sequence). CDR3 nucleotide sequence: TGTGCCAGCAGGACGTGGGAGACCGGGGAGCTGTTTTTT. It is translated as CASRTWETGELFF.

Regarding this clone: The same CDR3 can be traced to other DNA sequences in this sample. DNA for the CDR3: TGTGCCAGCAGTTACTCGGGAGCAGGAGGGTCCTACGAGCAGTACTTC. Protein sequence: CASSYSGAGGSYEQYF. This rearrangement joins TRBV6-5 to TRBJ2-7; D is perhaps TRBD2 (6 bases). The CDR3 runs 16 residues. V lost 0 bases to trimming and J lost 1 base, with 13 bases between them. Germline V CDR1 and CDR2: MNHEY, SVGAGI.

This clone was picked up one time. The V call is TRBV29-1, the J call TRBJ1-1; no clear D gene. Germline-derived CDR1 and CDR2 are SQVTM and ANQGSEA. CDR3 size: 13 residues. The ends were cut back, 7 bases at V and 0 bases at J, with 12 bases in the middle. CDR3 amino acids: CSGVPGVNTEAFF. CDR3 nucleotides: TGCAGCGGGGTCCCGGGAGTGAACACTGAAGCTTTCTTT.

The chain carries TRBV7-2 and TRBJ2-5, with D perhaps TRBD2 (6 bases). This CDR3 contains 16 residues. The V gene lost 3 bases and the J gene lost 4 bases, with 18 bases spanning the gap. Looked up from germline, CDR1 is SGHTA and CDR2 is FQGNSA. The CDR3 region is CASSFMLVGGGETQYF. The CDR3 DNA follows: TGTGCCAGCAGCTTTATGTTAGTGGGAGGTGGAGAGACCCAGTACTTC.

This CDR3 reads CASSLALPGYEQYF. CDR3 nucleotide sequence: TGTGCCAGCAGCTTGGCCTTACCCGGCTACGAGCAGTACTTC. V is TRBV5-4 and J is TRBJ2-7; D ambiguous. Germline V gene lookup returns CDR1 SGHNT and CDR2 YYREEE (reference sequence). The CDR3 consists of 14 residues. The germline V and J ends were trimmed by 0 bases and 3 bases, with 10 bases remaining between them.

Points on this clone: The sample holds other DNA sequences that translate to the same CDR3. The genes are TRBV7-8 and TRBJ1-5; weak D call: TRBD1 (5 bases). This CDR3 is built from 13 residues. Between the trimmed V and J ends, which lost 1 base and 7 bases, there was a span of 8 bases. Germline loops: CDR1 SGHVS, CDR2 FQNEAQ. In DNA, the CDR3 is TGTGCCAGCAGCTTAGTAGAGGGGCAGCCCCAGCATTTT. It translates to CASSLVEGQPQHF. The variable domain in full, completed from reference TRBV7-8 and TRBJ1-5, reads GAGVSQSPRYKVAKRGQDVALRCDPISGHVSLFWYQQALGQGPEFLTYFQNEAQLDKSGLPSDRFFAERPEGSVSTLKIQRTQQEDSAVYLCASSLVEGQPQHFGDGTRLSIL.

The chain recombines TRBV2 with TRBJ2-2; D might be TRBD2 (5 bases). The CDR3 has 13 amino acids. Germline V gives CDR1 SNHLY, CDR2 FYNNEI. Trimming took 6 bases from V and 6 from J, leaving 11 bases between them. This CDR3 is CASRRVVPGELFF. Here the CDR3 DNA reads TGTGCCAGCAGGAGGGTCGTTCCCGGGGAGCTGTTTTTT.

This chain joins TRBV29-1 and TRBJ2-2; no firm D call. The CDR3 has 14 residues. V shed 0 bases and J shed 4 bases, with 9 bases lying between them. Germline CDR1 is SQVTM and CDR2 is ANQGSEA. CDR3 nucleotides: TGCAGCGTTGAAGATATTTGGGTCACCGGGGAGCTGTTTTTT. This sequence encodes CSVEDIWVTGELFF.

The chain couples TRBV6-5 to TRBJ1-6; D is uncertain. This CDR3 contains 14 residues. From germline, CDR1 is MNHEY and CDR2 SVGAGI. V lost 6 bases and J 7 bases, leaving 13 bases between the germline ends. This chain's CDR3 is CASRDAPVNSPLHF. For the CDR3, the DNA is TGTGCCAGCAGAGATGCTCCGGTGAATTCACCCCTCCACTTT.

Of note for this clone: The same CDR3 also results from other DNA sequences found in this sample. V is TRBV6-1 and J is TRBJ1-3; possible D gene TRBD1, 6 bases. V was cut by 3 bases and J by 0 bases, with 9 bases left in between. Germline V lookup: CDR1 MNHNS, CDR2 SASEGT. The CDR3 has 15 amino acids. CDR3 bases: TGTGCCAGCAGTGACAGGGGACTCTCTGGAAACACCATATATTTT. This encodes CASSDRGLSGNTIYF.

The CDR3 sequence: CASSGQVSEKLFF. CDR3 in DNA: TGTGCCAGCAGTGGCCAGGTTTCTGAAAAACTGTTTTTT. The chain couples TRBV2 to TRBJ1-4; no definite D call. Germline V gives CDR1 SNHLY, CDR2 FYNNEI. This CDR3 is 13 amino acids long. V dropped 4 bases and J dropped 7 bases, with 10 bases sitting between them.

V usage is TRBV11-2 and J usage is TRBJ1-1; 11 bases agree with TRBD1. The CDR3 loop spans 16 amino acids. Germline trimming cut 5 bases from V and 6 bases from J; bases unmatched to any gene: 11. Germline values: CDR1 SGHAT, CDR2 FQNNGV. Here the CDR3 reads CASSPRTGGDGAEAFF. CDR3 nucleotide sequence: TGTGCCAGCAGCCCGAGGACAGGGGGCGATGGTGCTGAAGCTTTCTTT.

The chain is built from TRBV18 and TRBJ2-7; TRBD1 aligns across 10 bases. The CDR3 consists of 14 residues. Per the germline V gene, CDR1 is KGHSH and CDR2 is LQKENI. V shed 3 bases, J shed 5 bases, and the junction held 4 bases outside the gene matches. CDR3 coding DNA: TGTGCCAGCTCACCGGCGACAGGGGGCCACGAGCAGTACTTC. Its translation is CASSPATGGHEQYF.

The gene calls are TRBV5-4 and TRBJ2-3; a weak D match, TRBD2 (6 bases). Per the germline V gene, CDR1 is SGHNT and CDR2 is YYREEE (reference sequence). Trimming took off 6 bases at V and 4 bases at J, with 9 bases between the two ends. CDR3 length: 12 residues. The CDR3 DNA follows: TGTGCCAGCAAGGAGGGCCCAGATACGCAGTATTTT. Translation gives CASKEGPDTQYF.